What follows is one T cell receptor (beta chain) and its context. Antigen specificity is unknown. This sample is part of a study of shared clonotypes between healthy human individuals. Clones were sequenced by immunoSEQ multiplex PCR, and TCRdb holds only the in-frame ones, with some missing. The sample has 1 million to 1.2 million clones, roughly 80% seen once. Overall study results and limits: Depth of sequencing was expected to influence donor clonotype sharing. Clonotype sharing across a handful of donors was observed for approximately 5% of naive CD4 clonotypes.

Sequencing used memory CD4+ T cells from PBMCs. Subset: CD45RA-negative fraction. The TCR originated in a man aged 18 to 29 in good health. Some clones in this sample may be carry-over from other donors' samples.

The CDR3, as DNA: TGTGCCAGCAGTTACCGACGGGTCGGCTACACCTTC. This sequence encodes CASSYRRVGYTF. This rearrangement joins TRBV28 to TRBJ1-2, with D uncertain. Trimming removed 4 bases from V and 8 bases from J, with 11 bases in between. Germline V gene data show CDR1 as MDHEN and CDR2 as SYDVKM. CDR3 length equals 12 residues.